A selection of T cell receptor beta chains follows, all from one sample in a study of T cell repertoires in cytomegalovirus infection. These receptors' antigens are unknown. In TCRdb, the reads were re-called with MiXCR into one record per CDR3 protein. The table lists around 69,000 distinct CDR3 sequences, 20% to 25% of them singletons. Sequencing was performed on CD8+ T cells from cultured PBMCs, taken from culture after CMV antigen stimulation. Source of these receptors: a human donor in good health (CMV status not recorded). Some clones in this sample may be carry-over from other donors' samples. Each CDR3 is given with its conserved first and last residue. A D gene is named only where the DNA matches it firmly. Size is stated for part of the rows, as once, few or many counts, or as a class when the clone is expanded.

size	J	length	V	D	CDR3	DNA
few	TRBJ2-1	16	TRBV7-2	TRBD2	CASSYSSGGVGNEQFF	TGTGCCAGCAGCTATTCTAGCGGGGGGGTGGGTAATGAGCAGTTCTTC
.	TRBJ2-7	15	TRBV28	TRBD1	CASSSLDRGGYEQYF	TGTGCCAGCAGTTCCCTGGACAGGGGGGGCTACGAGCAGTACTTC
.	TRBJ2-3	17	TRBV7-2	.	CASSFQTGTFSTDTQYF	TGTGCCAGCAGCTTTCAAACCGGGACATTTAGCACAGATACGCAGTATTTT
.	TRBJ1-3	15	TRBV7-4	.	CASSWGTASGNTIYF	TGTGCCAGCAGCTGGGGGACGGCCTCTGGAAACACCATATATTTT
.	TRBJ2-5	16	TRBV6-1	TRBD2	CASSSDLAGGRKTQYF	TGTGCCAGCAGTTCGGACCTAGCGGGGGGCCGGAAAACCCAGTACTTC
.	TRBJ2-7	13	TRBV4-1	.	CASSTTASYEQYF	TGCGCCAGCAGCACAACCGCTTCCTACGAGCAGTACTTC
few	TRBJ1-5	14	TRBV20-1	.	CSAINRDSNQPQHF	TGCAGTGCCATCAACAGGGATAGCAATCAGCCCCAGCATTTT
few	TRBJ1-1	16	TRBV7-9	.	CASSSIQPGIHTEAFF	TGTGCCAGCAGCTCGATACAGCCAGGGATTCACACTGAAGCTTTCTTT
few	TRBJ2-5	14	TRBV4-2	.	CASSQRVGTETQYF	TGTGCCAGCAGCCAACGCGTAGGGACGGAGACCCAGTACTTC
few	TRBJ1-4	15	TRBV27	.	CASSPLPGNYEKLFF	TGTGCCAGCAGTCCCCTCCCAGGGAACTATGAAAAACTGTTTTTT
few	TRBJ1-5	15	TRBV12-3/TRBV12-4	.	CASSPTGLGGEPQHF	TGTGCCAGCAGCCCCACGGGGCTGGGGGGGGAGCCCCAGCATTTT
few	TRBJ2-5	16	TRBV12-3/TRBV12-4	.	CASSPPSGPMQETQYF	TGTGCCAGCAGTCCCCCTTCTGGCCCGATGCAAGAGACCCAGTACTTC
many	TRBJ2-2	13	TRBV7-9	.	CASSPPLGGELFF	TGTGCCAGCAGCCCGCCGTTGGGCGGGGAGCTGTTTTTT
.	TRBJ2-7	11	TRBV14	TRBD1	CASSPGQGQYF	TGTGCCAGCAGCCCCGGACAGGGGCAGTACTTC
many	TRBJ1-1	12	TRBV28	.	CATDKGNTEAFF	TGTGCCACGGACAAAGGGAACACTGAAGCTTTCTTT
.	TRBJ2-3	14	TRBV7-3	.	CASSPRASTDTQYF	TGTGCCAGCAGCCCCCGGGCTAGCACAGATACGCAGTATTTT
.	TRBJ1-1	16	TRBV4-1	TRBD1	CASSQEPRGWNTEAFF	TGCGCCAGCAGCCAAGAGCCCAGGGGGTGGAACACTGAAGCTTTCTTT
.	TRBJ1-5	15	TRBV7-8	TRBD1	CASSWGQAANQPQHF	TGTGCCAGCAGCTGGGGACAGGCGGCTAATCAGCCCCAGCATTTT
few	TRBJ1-5	20	TRBV19	.	CASSIDLIERLSFGNQPQHF	TGTGCCAGTAGTATAGATCTAATTGAGCGTCTATCCTTCGGGAATCAGCCCCAGCATTTT
.	TRBJ2-7	14	TRBV20-1	.	CSARLADSSYEQYF	TGCAGTGCCCGCTTGGCAGATTCATCCTACGAGCAGTACTTC
many	TRBJ1-2	12	TRBV12-3/TRBV12-4	.	CASRLGGYGYTF	TGTGCCAGCAGGCTTGGCGGCTATGGCTACACCTTC
.	TRBJ2-5	15	TRBV4-1	.	CASSPPGQLQETQYF	TGCGCCAGCAGCCCCCCCGGACAGCTACAAGAGACCCAGTACTTC
.	TRBJ2-7	15	TRBV11-2	.	CASSFRTPSSYEQYF	TGTGCCAGCAGCTTTAGGACACCCAGCTCCTACGAGCAGTACTTC
few	TRBJ1-1	14	TRBV7-6	.	CASSLEQGNTEAFF	TGTGCCAGCAGCTTAGAACAGGGGAACACTGAAGCTTTCTTT
few	TRBJ2-7	14	TRBV6-2/TRBV6-3	TRBD1	CASSFPGQGEVQYF	TGTGCCAGCAGTTTTCCGGGACAGGGGGAAGTGCAGTACTTC
few	TRBJ1-2	15	TRBV6-2/TRBV6-3	.	CASSYSPGEIDGYTF	TGTGCCAGCAGTTACTCACCCGGGGAGATTGATGGCTACACCTTC
.	TRBJ2-7	10	TRBV12-3/TRBV12-4	.	CASRGYEQYF	TGTGCCAGCAGAGGTTACGAGCAGTACTTC
.	TRBJ1-2	15	TRBV4-2	.	CSSRQTLVANYGYTF	TGTTCCAGCCGCCAAACACTGGTTGCTAACTATGGCTACACCTTC
few	TRBJ1-4	14	TRBV28	.	CASSLGPSPEKLFF	TGTGCCAGCAGTTTGGGACCGAGCCCTGAAAAACTGTTTTTT
few	TRBJ2-7	13	TRBV12-3/TRBV12-4	.	CASSFRVLYEQYF	TGTGCCAGCAGTTTCAGGGTCCTCTACGAGCAGTACTTC
few	TRBJ1-5	14	TRBV7-2	.	CASSYGGRHQPQHF	TGTGCCAGCAGCTATGGGGGACGGCATCAGCCCCAGCATTTT
few	TRBJ2-7	18	TRBV7-9	TRBD2	CASSFPTGTSDSSYEQYF	TGTGCCAGCAGCTTCCCTACCGGGACTAGCGATTCCTCCTACGAGCAGTACTTC
few	TRBJ1-1	12	TRBV7-9	.	CASSSGGTEAFF	TGTGCCAGCAGCTCAGGTGGGACTGAAGCTTTCTTT
.	TRBJ1-1	11	TRBV6-2/TRBV6-3	.	CASARDLKAFF	TGTGCCAGCGCCCGGGACCTCAAAGCTTTCTTT
.	TRBJ1-1	13	TRBV7-9	.	CASSPPGLTEAFF	TGTGCCAGCAGCCCGCCGGGCCTTACTGAAGCTTTCTTT
few	TRBJ2-1	16	TRBV25-1	TRBD2	CASSEGRTSYYNEQFF	TGTGCCAGCAGTGAGGGTAGGACTAGCTACTACAATGAGCAGTTCTTC
.	TRBJ1-3	18	TRBV7-2	.	CASSLLWGQETSGNTIYF	TGTGCCAGCAGCTTACTATGGGGTCAGGAAACCTCTGGAAACACCATATATTTT
few	TRBJ1-1	15	TRBV9	.	CASSVVDSGAGGAFF	TGTGCCAGCAGCGTAGTGGATTCGGGGGCCGGGGGTGCTTTCTTT
.	TRBJ1-3	15	TRBV12-3/TRBV12-4	TRBD1	CASSLDRGHGNTIYF	TGTGCCAGCAGTTTAGACAGGGGGCATGGAAACACCATATATTTT
few	TRBJ1-1	15	TRBV7-6	.	CASSLGLDLNTEAFF	TGTGCCAGCAGCTTAGGGTTGGATTTGAACACTGAAGCTTTCTTT
.	TRBJ1-1	14	TRBV6-5	.	CASSYSNGNTEAFF	TGTGCCAGCAGTTACTCGAATGGGAACACTGAAGCTTTCTTT
once	TRBJ1-5	14	TRBV3-1	.	CASSPWDVNQPQHF	TGTGCCAGCAGCCCTTGGGACGTCAATCAGCCCCAGCATTTT
many	TRBJ1-1	19	TRBV7-8	.	CASSFNSPVTHQVNTEAFF	TGTGCCAGCAGCTTTAATAGCCCAGTGACTCATCAGGTGAACACTGAAGCTTTCTTT
few	TRBJ2-3	14	TRBV12-3/TRBV12-4	.	CASSFRGSTDTQYF	TGTGCCAGCAGTTTCCGGGGGTCCACAGATACGCAGTATTTT
few	TRBJ2-3	13	TRBV7-2	.	CASSHFRGDTQYF	TGTGCCAGCAGCCATTTTCGGGGAGATACGCAGTATTTT
.	TRBJ2-3	15	TRBV7-2	.	CASSFTGGGTDTQYF	TGTGCCAGCAGCTTTACCGGGGGCGGCACAGATACGCAGTATTTT
few	TRBJ2-1	15	TRBV5-1	TRBD1	CASSLRRQGDNEQFF	TGCGCCAGCAGCTTGAGGCGACAGGGGGATAATGAGCAGTTCTTC